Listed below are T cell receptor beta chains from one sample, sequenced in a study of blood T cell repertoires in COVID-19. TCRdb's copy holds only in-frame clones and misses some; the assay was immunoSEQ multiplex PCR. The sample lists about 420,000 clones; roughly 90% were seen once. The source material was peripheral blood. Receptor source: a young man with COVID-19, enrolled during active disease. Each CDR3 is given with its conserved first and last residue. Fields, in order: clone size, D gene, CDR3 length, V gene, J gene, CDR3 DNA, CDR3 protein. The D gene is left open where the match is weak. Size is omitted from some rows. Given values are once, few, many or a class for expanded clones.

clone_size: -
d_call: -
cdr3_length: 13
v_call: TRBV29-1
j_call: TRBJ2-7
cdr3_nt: TGCAGCGTTTTTAATACAGCATTCTACGAGCAGTACTTC
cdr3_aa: CSVFNTAFYEQYF

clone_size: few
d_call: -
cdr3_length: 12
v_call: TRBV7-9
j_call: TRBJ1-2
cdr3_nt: TGTGCCAGCAGCCCCCAGGGTCCGGGCTACACCTTC
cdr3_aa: CASSPQGPGYTF

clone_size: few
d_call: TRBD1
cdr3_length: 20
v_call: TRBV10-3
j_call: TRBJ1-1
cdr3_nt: TGTGCCATCAGTGAGTTTTCATTTCCGGGACAGGGGGCTATAAACACTGAAGCTTTCTTT
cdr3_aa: CAISEFSFPGQGAINTEAFF

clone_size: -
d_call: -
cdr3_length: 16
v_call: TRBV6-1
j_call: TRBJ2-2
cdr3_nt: TGTGCCAGCAGTGAACGGGGGACAGCCCTAGCCGGGGAGCTGTTTTTT
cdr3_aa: CASSERGTALAGELFF

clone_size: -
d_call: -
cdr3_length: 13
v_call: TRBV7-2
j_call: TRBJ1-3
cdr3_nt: TGTGGGTACGCCCAGGGTTATGGAAACACCATATATTTT
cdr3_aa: CGYAQGYGNTIYF

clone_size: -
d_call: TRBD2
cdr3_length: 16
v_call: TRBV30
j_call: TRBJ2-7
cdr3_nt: TGTGCCTGGAGGGGGGGGACTAGCGGCTTCTCCTACGAGCAGTACTTC
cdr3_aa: CAWRGGTSGFSYEQYF

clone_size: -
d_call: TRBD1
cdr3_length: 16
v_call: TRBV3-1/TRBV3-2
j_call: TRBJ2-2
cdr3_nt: TGTGCCAGCAGCCAAACGGACAGGGGGAACACCGGGGAGCTGTTTTTT
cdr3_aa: CASSQTDRGNTGELFF

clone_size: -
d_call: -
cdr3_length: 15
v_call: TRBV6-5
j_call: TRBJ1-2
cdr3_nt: TGTGCCAGAGGGGAAGTTCCCTCTGGGCTCTATGGCTACACCTTC
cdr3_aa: CARGEVPSGLYGYTF

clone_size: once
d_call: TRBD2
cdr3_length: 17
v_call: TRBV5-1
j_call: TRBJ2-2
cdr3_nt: TGCGCCAGCAGCTTTCGCCCGGGACTAGCGGGACCCGGGGAGCTGTTTTTT
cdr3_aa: CASSFRPGLAGPGELFF

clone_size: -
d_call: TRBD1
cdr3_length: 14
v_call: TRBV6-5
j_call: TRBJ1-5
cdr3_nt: TGTGCCAGCAGCCAGGGACAGGGTAATCAGCCCCAGCATTTT
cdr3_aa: CASSQGQGNQPQHF

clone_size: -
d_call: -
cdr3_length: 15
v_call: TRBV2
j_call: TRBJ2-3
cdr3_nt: TGTGCCAGCAGTGATGGACACATTCTCACAGATACGCAGTATTTT
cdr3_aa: CASSDGHILTDTQYF

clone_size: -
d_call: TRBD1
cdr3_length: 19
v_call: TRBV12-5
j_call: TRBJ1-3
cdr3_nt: TGTGCTAGTGGTTTGTTCTCCGGGACAGACTTACCCTCTGGAAACACCATATATTTT
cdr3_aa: CASGLFSGTDLPSGNTIYF

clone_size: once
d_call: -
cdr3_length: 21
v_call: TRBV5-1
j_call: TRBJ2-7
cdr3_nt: TGCGCCAGCAGCTGGGGAAGTACGGGACAACAACCGGGTACCTACCTTTACGAGCAGTACTTC
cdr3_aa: CASSWGSTGQQPGTYLYEQYF

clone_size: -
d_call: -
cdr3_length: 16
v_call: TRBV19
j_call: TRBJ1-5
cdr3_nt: TGTGCCGTCCGACCCGGGGGGCGTGGCGGCAATCAGCCCCAGCATTTT
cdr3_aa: CAVRPGGRGGNQPQHF

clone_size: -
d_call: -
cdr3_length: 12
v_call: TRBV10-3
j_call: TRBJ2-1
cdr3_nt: TGTGCCATCTCGACCGGGGGAAATGAGCAGTTCTTC
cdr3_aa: CAISTGGNEQFF

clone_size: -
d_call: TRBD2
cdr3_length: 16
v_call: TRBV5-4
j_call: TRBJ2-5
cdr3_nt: TGTGCCAGCAGCCTCGGGACTAGCGGTATCAAAGAGACCCAGTACTTC
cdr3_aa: CASSLGTSGIKETQYF

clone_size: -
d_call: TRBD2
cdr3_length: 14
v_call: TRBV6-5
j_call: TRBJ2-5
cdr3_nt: TGTGCCAGCACGCGCGCGGGGGGGCCAAGGACCCAGTACTTC
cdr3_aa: CASTRAGGPRTQYF

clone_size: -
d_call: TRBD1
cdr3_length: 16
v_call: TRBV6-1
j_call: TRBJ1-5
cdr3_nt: TGTGCCAGCAGTGATCCGGGGCAGGGGGTTAACGAGCCCCAGCATTTT
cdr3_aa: CASSDPGQGVNEPQHF

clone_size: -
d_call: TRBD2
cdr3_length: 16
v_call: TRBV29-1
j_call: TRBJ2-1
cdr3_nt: TGCAGCGCCGGGACTAGCGGGAGCCGGGGGTGGTATGAGCAGTTCTTC
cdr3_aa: CSAGTSGSRGWYEQFF

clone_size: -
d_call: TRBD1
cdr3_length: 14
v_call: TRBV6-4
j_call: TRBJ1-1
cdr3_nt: TGTGCCAGCAAAAAGACAGGGGAGAACACTGAAGCTTTCTTT
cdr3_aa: CASKKTGENTEAFF

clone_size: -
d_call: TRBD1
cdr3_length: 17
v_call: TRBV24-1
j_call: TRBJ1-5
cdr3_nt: TGTGCCACCCCTAAGGAGGGGGCGCCTCGGGCGAATCAGCCCCAGCATTTT
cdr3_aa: CATPKEGAPRANQPQHF

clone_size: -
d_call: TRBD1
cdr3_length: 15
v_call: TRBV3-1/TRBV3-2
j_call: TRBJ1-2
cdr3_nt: TGTGCCAGCAGCCAAGACCTACAGGGGGCTCGGGGCTACACCTTC
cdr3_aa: CASSQDLQGARGYTF

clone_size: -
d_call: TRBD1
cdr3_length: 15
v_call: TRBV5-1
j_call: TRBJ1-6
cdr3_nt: TGCGCCAGCAGCGGAATGGGACAGGGGAATTCACCCCTCCACTTT
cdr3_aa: CASSGMGQGNSPLHF

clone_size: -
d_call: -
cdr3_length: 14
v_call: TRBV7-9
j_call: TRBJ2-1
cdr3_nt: TGTGCCAGCAGCTTAGCGCTGGGGGCCGATGAGCAGTTCTTC
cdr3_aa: CASSLALGADEQFF

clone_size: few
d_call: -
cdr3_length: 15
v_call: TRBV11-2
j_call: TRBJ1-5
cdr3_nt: TGTGCCAGCAGCTTAGGGCCAGATAGCAATCAGCCCCAGCATTTT
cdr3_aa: CASSLGPDSNQPQHF

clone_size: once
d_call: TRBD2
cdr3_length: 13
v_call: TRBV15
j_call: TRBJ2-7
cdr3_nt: TGTGCCACCAGCATGACTAGCGGCGGGGAGCAGTACTTC
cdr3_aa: CATSMTSGGEQYF

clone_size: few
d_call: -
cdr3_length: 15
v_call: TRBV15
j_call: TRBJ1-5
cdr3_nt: TGTGCCACCAGCAGGTCGGGGGGCAAAAATCAGCCCCAGCATTTT
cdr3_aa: CATSRSGGKNQPQHF

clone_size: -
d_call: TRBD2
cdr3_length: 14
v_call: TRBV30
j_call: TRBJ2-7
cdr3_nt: TGTGCCTGGAGTGTACGCGGGGGTACCCACGAGCAGTACTTC
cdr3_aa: CAWSVRGGTHEQYF

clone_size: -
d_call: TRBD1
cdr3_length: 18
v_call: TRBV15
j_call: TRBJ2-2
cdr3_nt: TGTGCCACCAGCAGAGATCGCCCGGGACAGGGGCGGGACGGGGAGCTGTTTTTT
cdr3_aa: CATSRDRPGQGRDGELFF

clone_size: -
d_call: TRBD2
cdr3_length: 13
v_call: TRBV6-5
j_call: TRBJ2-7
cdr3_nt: TGTGCCTGCACCGCGGGGGGTGGATACGAGCAGTACTTC
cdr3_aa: CACTAGGGYEQYF

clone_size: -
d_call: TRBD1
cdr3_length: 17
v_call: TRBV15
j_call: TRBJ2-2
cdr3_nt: TGTGCCACCAGGGCCACGACAGGGTACGCGAACACCGGGGAGCTGTTTTTT
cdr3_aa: CATRATTGYANTGELFF

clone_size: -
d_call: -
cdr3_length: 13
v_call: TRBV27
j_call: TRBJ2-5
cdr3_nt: TGTGCCAGCAGGGCGCGACCAGGGGAGACCCAGTACTTC
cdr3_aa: CASRARPGETQYF

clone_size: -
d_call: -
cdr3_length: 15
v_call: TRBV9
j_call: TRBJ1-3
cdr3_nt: TGTGCCAGCAGCGTAACAGGTGAAGGAGGAAACACCATATATTTT
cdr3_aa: CASSVTGEGGNTIYF

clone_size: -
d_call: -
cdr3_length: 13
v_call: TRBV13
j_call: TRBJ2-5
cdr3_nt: TGTGCCAGCTCCCGACAGTTCCAAGAGACCCAGTACTTC
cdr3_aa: CASSRQFQETQYF

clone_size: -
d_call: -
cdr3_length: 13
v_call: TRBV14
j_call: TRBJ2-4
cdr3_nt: TGTGCCAGCAGCCAGAACAAATTTGGCATTCAGTACTTC
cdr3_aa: CASSQNKFGIQYF

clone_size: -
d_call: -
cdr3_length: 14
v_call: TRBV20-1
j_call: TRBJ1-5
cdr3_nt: TGCAGTGCTAGTGCCACAGGGCATGGTCAGCCCCAGCATTTT
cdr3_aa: CSASATGHGQPQHF

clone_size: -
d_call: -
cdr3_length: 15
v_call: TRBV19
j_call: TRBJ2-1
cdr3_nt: TGTGCCAGTAGGCCTGGGCCCAGCTCCTACAATGAGCAGTTCTTC
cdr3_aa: CASRPGPSSYNEQFF

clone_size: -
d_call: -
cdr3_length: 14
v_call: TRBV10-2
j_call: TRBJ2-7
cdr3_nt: TGCGCCAGCAGCCCCCGCGCGGAATCCTACGAGCAGTACTTC
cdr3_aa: CASSPRAESYEQYF

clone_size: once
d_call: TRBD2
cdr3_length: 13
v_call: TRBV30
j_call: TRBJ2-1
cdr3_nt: TGTGCCTGGTCTTGGCTAGCGGGAGTCGAGCAGTTCTTC
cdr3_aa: CAWSWLAGVEQFF

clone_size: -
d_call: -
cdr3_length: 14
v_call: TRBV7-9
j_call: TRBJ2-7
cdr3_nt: TGTGCCAGCAGCTTAAGGGGGGGCGGCGGCGAGCAGTACTTC
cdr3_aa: CASSLRGGGGEQYF

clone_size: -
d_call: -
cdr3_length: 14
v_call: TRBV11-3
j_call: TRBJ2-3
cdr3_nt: TGTGCCAGCAGCTTAGGCCAGTCTAGTGGTACGCAGTATTTT
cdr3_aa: CASSLGQSSGTQYF

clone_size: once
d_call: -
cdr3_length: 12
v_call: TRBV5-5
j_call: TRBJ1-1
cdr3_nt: TGTGCCAGCAGGTCTGGTATAGGGAGAGCTTTCTTT
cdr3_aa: CASRSGIGRAFF

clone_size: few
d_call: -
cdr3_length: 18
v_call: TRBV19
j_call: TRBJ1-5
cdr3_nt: TGTGCCAGTAGTATTCCAACCTCCGGGGTTGGGACAAATCAGCCCCAGCATTTT
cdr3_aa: CASSIPTSGVGTNQPQHF

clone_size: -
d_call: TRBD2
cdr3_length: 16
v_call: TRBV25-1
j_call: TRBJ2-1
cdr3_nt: TGTGCCAGCAGCTCGACCGGGCTAGCGGGAGGACATGAGCAGTTCTTC
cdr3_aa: CASSSTGLAGGHEQFF

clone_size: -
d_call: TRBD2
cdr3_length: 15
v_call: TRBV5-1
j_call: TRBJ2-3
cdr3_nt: TGCGCCAGCAGCGCGTCTGGGCGGGGGGCAGATACGCAGTATTTT
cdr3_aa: CASSASGRGADTQYF

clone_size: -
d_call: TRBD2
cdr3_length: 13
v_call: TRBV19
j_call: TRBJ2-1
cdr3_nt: TGTGCCAGTAACTACGGAAGCGGGGATGAGCAGTTCTTC
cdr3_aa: CASNYGSGDEQFF

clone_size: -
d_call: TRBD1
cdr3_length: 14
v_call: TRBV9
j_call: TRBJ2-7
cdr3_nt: TGTGCCAGCAGCGCGACAGGGGACTCCTACGAGCAGTACTTC
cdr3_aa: CASSATGDSYEQYF

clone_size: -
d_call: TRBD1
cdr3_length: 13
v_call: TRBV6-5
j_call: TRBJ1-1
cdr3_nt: TGTGCCAGCAACCGACAGGGGGGTACTGAAGCTTTCTTT
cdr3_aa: CASNRQGGTEAFF

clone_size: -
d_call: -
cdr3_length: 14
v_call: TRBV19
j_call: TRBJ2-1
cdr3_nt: TGTGCCAGTAGTATCCTTAGCCCTGGCAATGAGCAGTTCTTC
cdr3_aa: CASSILSPGNEQFF

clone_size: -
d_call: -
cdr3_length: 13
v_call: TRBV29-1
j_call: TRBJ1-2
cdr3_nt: TGCAGCGTTCTAACCGGAGGGGTCGGGAGCTACACCTTC
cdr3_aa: CSVLTGGVGSYTF

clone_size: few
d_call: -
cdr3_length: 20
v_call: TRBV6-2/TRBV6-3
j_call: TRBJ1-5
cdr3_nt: TGTGCCAGCAGTTCTCCGACAAGAAAACTAACTAGCAGAGAGGATCAGCCCCAGCATTTT
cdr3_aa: CASSSPTRKLTSREDQPQHF

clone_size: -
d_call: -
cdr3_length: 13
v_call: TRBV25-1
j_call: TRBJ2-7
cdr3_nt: TGTGCCAGCAGGGCCACTACCCCCTACGAGCAGTACTTC
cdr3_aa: CASRATTPYEQYF

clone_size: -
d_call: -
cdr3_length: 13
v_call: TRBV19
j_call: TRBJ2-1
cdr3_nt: TGTGCCAGTAGTGGCTTTGTGGGCTATGAGCAGTTCTTC
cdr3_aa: CASSGFVGYEQFF

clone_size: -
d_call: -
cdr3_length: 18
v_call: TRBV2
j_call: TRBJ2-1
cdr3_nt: TGTGCCAGCAGTGGCCGGACAACTCAGCGGGTCCTGGATAATGAGCAGTTCTTC
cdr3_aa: CASSGRTTQRVLDNEQFF

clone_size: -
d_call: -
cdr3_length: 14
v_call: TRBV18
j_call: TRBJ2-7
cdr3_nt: TGTGCCAGCTCACTACGCAGAAGCTCCTACGAGCAGTACTTC
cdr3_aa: CASSLRRSSYEQYF